This section outlines one TCR beta chain sequence together with its context. Its target is unknown. This record belongs to a study of OX40 agonist ivuxolimab in advanced cancers. Study details: Dose-escalation patients' cancers were hepatocellular carcinoma, melanoma, renal cell or head and neck cancer. A male proportion of over 70% was recorded, with mean age about 62 years and range 23 to 79. Broader study findings: Clones of CD4+ and CD8+ blood T cells grew by week 6 at doses of 0.1 to 3.0 mg/kg.

Measured with immunoSEQ multiplex PCR; TCRdb has only the in-frame clones, and not every one. The sample lists 95,000 to 150,000 clones; 93% were seen once. The CDR3 contains 13 residues. From germline, CDR1 is LNHDA and CDR2 SQIVND (reference sequence). V shed 1 base and J shed 4 bases, with 7 bases lying between them. Sequences were derived from CD4+ or CD8+ T cells sorted from blood, sampled in a trial of the OX40 agonist ivuxolimab. The rearrangement uses TRBV19 and TRBJ2-5; D might be TRBD2 (5 bases). The sequence was obtained from an adult with an advanced solid tumor such as melanoma, head and neck, liver or kidney cancer. The chain's CDR3 is CASSIVALETQYF. The CDR3 DNA follows: TGTGCCAGTAGTATAGTAGCGCTAGAGACCCAGTACTTC.